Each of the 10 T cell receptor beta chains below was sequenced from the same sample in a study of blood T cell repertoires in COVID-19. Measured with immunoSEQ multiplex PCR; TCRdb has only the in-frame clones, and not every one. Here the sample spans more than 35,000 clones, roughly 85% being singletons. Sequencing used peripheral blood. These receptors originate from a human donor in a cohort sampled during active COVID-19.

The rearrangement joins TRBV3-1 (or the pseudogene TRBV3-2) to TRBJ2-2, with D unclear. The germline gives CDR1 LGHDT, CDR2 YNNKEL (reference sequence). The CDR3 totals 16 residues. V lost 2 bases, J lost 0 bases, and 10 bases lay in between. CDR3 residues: CASSQFPGSNTGELFF. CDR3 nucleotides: TGTGCCAGCAGCCAATTCCCAGGATCGAACACCGGGGAGCTGTTTTTT.

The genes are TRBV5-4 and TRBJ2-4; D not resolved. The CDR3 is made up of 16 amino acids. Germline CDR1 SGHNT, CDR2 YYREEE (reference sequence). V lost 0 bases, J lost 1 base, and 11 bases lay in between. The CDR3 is CASSLAGPVAKNIQYF. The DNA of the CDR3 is TGTGCCAGCAGCTTGGCAGGCCCGGTGGCCAAAAACATTCAGTACTTC.

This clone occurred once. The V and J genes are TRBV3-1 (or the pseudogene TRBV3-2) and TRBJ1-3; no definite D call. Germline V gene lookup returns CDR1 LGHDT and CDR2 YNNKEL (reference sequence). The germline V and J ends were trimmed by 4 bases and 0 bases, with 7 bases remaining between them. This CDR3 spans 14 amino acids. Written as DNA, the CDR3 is TGTGCCAGCAGCCGGACTGACTCTGGAAACACCATATATTTT. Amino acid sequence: CASSRTDSGNTIYF.

This CDR3 reads CASSILAGTNYGYTF. CDR3 nucleotides: TGTGCCAGTAGTATTCTGGCAGGGACTAACTATGGCTACACCTTC. This chain uses TRBV19 with TRBJ1-2, with TRBD1 as a possible D gene (5 bases). The length of the CDR3 is 15 residues. Germline loops: CDR1 LNHDA, CDR2 SQIVND (reference sequence). With 3 bases removed from V and 0 bases from J, the gap between germline ends came to 11 bases.

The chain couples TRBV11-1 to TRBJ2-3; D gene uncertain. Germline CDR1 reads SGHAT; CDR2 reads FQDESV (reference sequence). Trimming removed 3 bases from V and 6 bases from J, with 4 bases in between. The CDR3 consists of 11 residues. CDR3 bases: TGTGCCAGCAGCTTTTCTGATACGCAGTATTTT. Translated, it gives CASSFSDTQYF.

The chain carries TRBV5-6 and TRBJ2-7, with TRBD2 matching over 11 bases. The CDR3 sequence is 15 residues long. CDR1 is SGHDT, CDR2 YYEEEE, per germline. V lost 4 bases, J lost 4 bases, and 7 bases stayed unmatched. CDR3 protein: CASSKGTSGSYEQYF. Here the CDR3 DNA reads TGTGCCAGCAGCAAGGGGACTAGCGGAAGTTACGAGCAGTACTTC.

In DNA, the CDR3 is TGCGCCAGCAGCTCCGGGACAGGGGGAAGCGAGCAGTACTTC. Its translation is CASSSGTGGSEQYF. This chain connects TRBV5-1 to TRBJ2-7; the match to TRBD1 covers 11 bases. Trimming took 3 bases from V and 6 from J; bases not matched to a gene: 5. The CDR3 totals 14 residues. The V gene's germline CDR1 is SGHRS and CDR2 YFSETQ.

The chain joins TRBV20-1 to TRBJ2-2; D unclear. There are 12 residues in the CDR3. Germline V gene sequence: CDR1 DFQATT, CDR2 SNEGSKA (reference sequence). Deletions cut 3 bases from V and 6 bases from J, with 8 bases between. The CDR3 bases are TGCAGTGCTAGTTTTGCGGCCGGGGAGCTGTTTTTT. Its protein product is CSASFAAGELFF.

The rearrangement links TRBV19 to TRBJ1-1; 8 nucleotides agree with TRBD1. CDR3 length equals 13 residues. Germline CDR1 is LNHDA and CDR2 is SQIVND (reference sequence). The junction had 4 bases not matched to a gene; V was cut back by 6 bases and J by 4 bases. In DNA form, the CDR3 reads TGTGCCAGTAGCCTACAGGGGGGCACTGAAGCTTTCTTT. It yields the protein CASSLQGGTEAFF.

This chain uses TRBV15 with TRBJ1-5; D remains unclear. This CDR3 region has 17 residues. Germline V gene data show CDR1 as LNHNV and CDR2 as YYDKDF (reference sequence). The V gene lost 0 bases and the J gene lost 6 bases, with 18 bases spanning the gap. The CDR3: CATSRDGTTGIIQPQHF. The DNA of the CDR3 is TGTGCCACCAGCAGAGATGGTACTACGGGGATCATTCAGCCCCAGCATTTT.